A single sample gave rise to the 21 T cell receptor beta chains below, sequenced in a study of CD8 T cells in ankylosing spondylitis. No cognate antigen is known for these TCRs. TCRdb itself ran the 5' RACE reads through MiXCR, one entry per CDR3 protein. The sample has 500,000 or so distinct CDR3 sequences; approximately 5.3% are singletons. Notes on the study in general: Roughly eight highly homologous variants formed a TCR beta motif that appeared characteristic of ankylosing spondylitis blood.

Sequencing input: blood, either unsorted or a sorted T cell fraction (not recorded which). The receptor set was obtained from a male donor with ankylosing spondylitis.

In its sample, this clonotype was seen many times. The chain uses TRBV20-1 and TRBJ2-7; D gene unclear. Per germline, CDR1 DFQATT and CDR2 SNEGSKA (reference sequence). The V end was cut by 3 bases, the J end by 1 base, with 10 bases between. The CDR3 is 13 residues long. CDR3 bases: TGCAGTGCTAGGGACCGCCCATCCTACGAGCAGTACTTC. It translates to CSARDRPSYEQYF.

The sample holds many counts of this clonotype. This chain uses TRBV5-1 with TRBJ2-7; the D is unclear. V dropped 0 bases and J dropped 5 bases, with 18 bases sitting between them. Germline values: CDR1 SGHRS, CDR2 YFSETQ. This CDR3 is built from 16 residues. Written as DNA, the CDR3 is TGCGCCAGCAGCTTGGGTAGGGCCTCCCGCTTGGACGAGCAGTACTTC. It is translated as CASSLGRASRLDEQYF.

The sample holds many counts of this clonotype. The V and J genes are TRBV28 and TRBJ2-1; no clear D. V lost 7 bases, J lost 2 bases, and 15 bases lay in between. Germline loops: CDR1 MDHEN, CDR2 SYDVKM. The CDR3 runs 15 residues. The DNA for the CDR3 is TGTGCCAGCACCTCAGTAGCTATTCCCTACAATGAGCAGTTCTTC. Protein product: CASTSVAIPYNEQFF. Full variable domain (rest looked up from reference TRBV28 and TRBJ2-1): DVKVTQSSRYLVKRTGEKVFLECVQDMDHENMFWYRQDPGLGLRLIYFSYDVKMKEKGDIPEGYSVSREKKERFSLILESASTNQTSMYLCASTSVAIPYNEQFFGPGTRLTVL.

In this sample, this clonotype turned up many times. The J gene is TRBJ1-1, the V gene TRBV5-1; D remains unclear. CDR3 length: 14 residues. V lost 2 bases, J lost 1 base, and 9 bases lay in between. Germline lookup yields CDR1 SGHRS and CDR2 YFSETQ. The CDR3 DNA sequence: TGCGCCAGCAGCTTCGTACACCAGAACACTGAAGCTTTCTTT. Translating gives CASSFVHQNTEAFF. Using reference TRBV5-1 and TRBJ1-1 for the parts outside the CDR3, the full variable domain is KAGVTQTPRYLIKTRGQQVTLSCSPISGHRSVSWYQQTPGQGLQFLFEYFSETQRNKGNFPGRFSGRQFSNSRSEMNVSTLELGDSALYLCASSFVHQNTEAFFGQGTRLTVV.

This clonotype was observed many times. The chain carries TRBV10-3 and TRBJ1-3; the D is unclear. The germline V gene encodes CDR1 ENHRY and CDR2 SYGVKD. V gave up 0 bases and J gave up 4 bases, with 10 bases separating them. CDR3 size: 15 residues. Here the CDR3 reads CAISESQTVGNTIYF. CDR3 nucleotides: TGTGCCATCAGTGAGTCACAAACCGTCGGAAACACCATATATTTT.

In this sample, this clonotype turned up many times. The V gene is TRBV12-3 or TRBV12-4, the J gene TRBJ2-1, with 9 bases aligning to TRBD2. The CDR3 is 15 residues long. V lost 1 base and J lost 10; bases outside the gene matches: 8. The CDR3 region has the DNA TGTGCCAGCAGTTTAGGGCTAGCGGGGCCAGGGGAGCAGTTCTTC. Protein: CASSLGLAGPGEQFF.

This chain joins TRBV6-1 and TRBJ2-2; 9 nucleotides align to TRBD1. The CDR3 sequence is 16 residues long. Trimming cost V 6 bases and J 2 bases; bases outside gene matches: 7. In germline, CDR1 is MNHNS, CDR2 SASEGT. Written as DNA, the CDR3 is TGTGCCAGCAGACCTCCGGGACAGGGTAACACCGGGGAGCTGTTTTTT. Its protein is CASRPPGQGNTGELFF.

This clonotype was counted many times. The V gene is TRBV20-1, the J gene TRBJ2-1, with D possibly called TRBD1 or TRBD2 (5 bases each). The CDR3 loop spans 11 amino acids. V lost 6 bases and J 8 bases, leaving 11 bases between the germline ends. Germline values: CDR1 DFQATT, CDR2 SNEGSKA (reference sequence). The chain's CDR3 is CSAPGAYEQFF. The CDR3, as DNA: TGCAGTGCCCCCGGGGCGTATGAGCAGTTCTTC.

A remark on this clonotype: One base away lies a much larger clone, so this may be a sequencing read error. This chain connects TRBV5-1 to TRBJ1-4; no clear D. Germline values: CDR1 SGHRS, CDR2 YFSETQ. There are 14 residues in the CDR3. V lost 4 bases and J 6 bases, leaving 13 bases between the germline ends. The CDR3 sequence: CASSPRVGDEKLFF. The CDR3 coding sequence is TGCGCCAGCAGCCCCCGAGTGGGAGATGAAAAACTGTTTTTT.

At least ten counts were recorded for this clonotype. The chain is built from TRBV18 and TRBJ2-7; 7 nucleotides line up with TRBD2. With V trimmed by 5 bases and J by 3 bases, 7 bases remained unmatched. Germline V gives CDR1 KGHSH, CDR2 LQKENI. This CDR3 region has 14 residues. The CDR3 region has the DNA TGTGCCAGCTCAACCGACGGGACTATCTACGAGCAGTACTTC. Protein product: CASSTDGTIYEQYF.

This clonotype was counted many times. The chain uses TRBV7-9 and TRBJ2-3; no definite D call. This CDR3 contains 14 residues. Germline V gene lookup returns CDR1 SEHNR and CDR2 FQNEAQ (reference sequence). V lost 5 bases, J lost 2 bases, and 11 bases lay in between. The CDR3 is CASSTQVDTDTQYF. The CDR3, as DNA: TGTGCCAGCAGCACCCAGGTAGACACAGATACGCAGTATTTT.

This clonotype was seen many times. The J gene is TRBJ2-1, the V gene TRBV5-1, with TRBD2 matching 7 bases. The CDR3 has 13 residues. Trimming at V came to 4 bases and at J to 9 bases, leaving 7 bases not matched to a gene. Germline V lookup: CDR1 SGHRS, CDR2 YFSETQ. The CDR3, as DNA: TGCGCCAGCAGCGGGAGGGAGCAGGGTGAGCAGTTCTTC. It yields the protein CASSGREQGEQFF.

This clonotype was seen ten or more times. This rearrangement joins TRBV12-3 or TRBV12-4 to TRBJ2-7; possibly TRBD2 for D (6 bases). The CDR3 is made up of 14 amino acids. V shed 6 bases and J shed 0 bases, with 12 bases lying between them. CDR3 region: CASSSDGGSYEQYF. The CDR3 DNA reads as TGTGCCAGCAGCTCCGACGGGGGCTCCTACGAGCAGTACTTC.

This clonotype came up many times. The rearrangement joins TRBV7-8 to TRBJ1-3; 10 bases align to TRBD1. V was pared by 5 bases and J by 1 base, with 5 bases of the junction left unmatched. Germline values: CDR1 SGHVS, CDR2 FQNEAQ. This CDR3 has 16 residues. Here the CDR3 reads CASSPRQGASGNTIYF. The CDR3 DNA reads TGTGCCAGCAGCCCCAGACAGGGGGCATCTGGAAACACCATATATTTT.

There are a few counts of this clonotype. V is TRBV10-2 and J is TRBJ2-1, with 7 bases identical to TRBD1. The length of the CDR3 is 15 residues. Losses at the gene ends were 8 bases for V and 7 bases for J; bases not matched to a gene: 14. CDR1 WSHSY and CDR2 SAAADI come from the germline V gene. The CDR3 nucleotides are TGCGCCAGCGCCGCGATTCCTCCCAGGGGGAATGAGCAGTTCTTC. Protein sequence: CASAAIPPRGNEQFF.

This clonotype has a count of ten or more. Here the CDR3 reads CATSREASDQETQYF. The DNA of the CDR3 is TGTGCCACCAGCAGGGAGGCTAGCGATCAAGAGACCCAGTACTTC. The chain uses TRBV15 and TRBJ2-5; the D gene is possibly TRBD2 (6 bases). The V gene lost 3 bases and the J gene lost 2 bases, with 13 bases spanning the gap. The CDR3 is 15 amino acids. CDR1 is LNHNV and CDR2 is YYDKDF in the germline V gene (reference sequence).

This clonotype was counted ten times or more. The chain is built from TRBV9 and TRBJ1-3, with D unclear. The CDR3 runs to 14 residues. CDR1 is SGDLS, CDR2 YYNGEE, per germline. V shed 4 bases and J shed 2 bases, with 10 bases lying between them. CDR3 amino acids: CASSPSGAGNTIYF. The CDR3 bases are TGTGCCAGCAGCCCCTCGGGAGCTGGAAACACCATATATTTT.

This clonotype was recorded many times. This chain joins TRBV20-1 and TRBJ2-3, with D perhaps TRBD1 (6 bases). V was trimmed by 7 bases and J by 6 bases, leaving 17 bases between them. CDR3 length equals 13 residues. In germline, CDR1 is DFQATT, CDR2 SNEGSKA (reference sequence). The CDR3 sequence: CSVGGSGFDTQYF. CDR3 coding DNA: TGCAGTGTTGGGGGCTCGGGTTTCGATACGCAGTATTTT.

The sample holds many counts of this clonotype. The chain links TRBV20-1 to TRBJ1-1; 9 nucleotides agree with TRBD1. The CDR3 spans 14 residues. The ends lost 0 bases at V and 4 bases at J; junction bases unmatched: 3. CDR1 and CDR2 (germline): DFQATT, SNEGSKA (reference sequence). Here the CDR3 DNA reads TGCAGTGCTAGAGATAACAGGGGGCTCACTGAAGCTTTCTTT. Translation gives CSARDNRGLTEAFF.

The table lists this clonotype with a few counts. The chain links TRBV20-1 to TRBJ2-5; D is possibly TRBD2 (6 bases). The germline V and J ends were trimmed by 0 bases and 7 bases, with 18 bases remaining between them. This CDR3 is 15 amino acids long. CDR1 and CDR2 from the germline V gene are DFQATT and SNEGSKA (reference sequence). Here the CDR3 reads CSAREPKRVGGTQYF. In nucleotides, the CDR3 is TGCAGTGCTAGAGAACCTAAGCGGGTGGGAGGGACCCAGTACTTC.

In its sample, this clonotype was seen a few times. The chain joins TRBV7-3 to TRBJ1-1; D is uncertain. The CDR3 totals 14 residues. Trimming left V 2 bases short and J 5 bases short, with 12 bases between. The V gene's germline CDR1 is SGHTA and CDR2 FQGTGA. CDR3 sequence (DNA): TGTGCCAGCAGCTTACCCGGGGTTGAGACTGAAGCTTTCTTT. Protein sequence: CASSLPGVETEAFF.